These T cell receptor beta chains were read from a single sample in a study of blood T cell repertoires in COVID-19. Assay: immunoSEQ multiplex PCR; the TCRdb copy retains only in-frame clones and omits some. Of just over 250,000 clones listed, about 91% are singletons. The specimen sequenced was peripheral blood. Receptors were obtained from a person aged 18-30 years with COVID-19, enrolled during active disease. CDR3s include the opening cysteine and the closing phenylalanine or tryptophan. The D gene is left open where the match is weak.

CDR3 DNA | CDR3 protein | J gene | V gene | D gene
TGCGCCAGCAGCCAAGGGACTAGCTGGGGCTCCTACAATGAGCAGTTCTTC | CASSQGTSWGSYNEQFF | TRBJ2-1 | TRBV4-3 | TRBD2
TGCGCCAGCAGCAGGGACTTCACAGATACGCAGTATTTT | CASSRDFTDTQYF | TRBJ2-3 | TRBV5-1 | NA
TGTGCCAGCAGCTACGACAATGAGCAGTTCTTC | CASSYDNEQFF | TRBJ2-1 | TRBV2 | NA
TGTGCCAGCAGCGGAGGGGACATGTACAATGAGCAGTTCTTC | CASSGGDMYNEQFF | TRBJ2-1 | TRBV9 | NA
TGTGCCAGCAGTTTATTGTCAGGTTATATGTCACCCCTCCACTTT | CASSLLSGYMSPLHF | TRBJ1-6 | TRBV27 | NA
TGCAGTGCTAGTCCAAGGGGCCCCCTAGACGGCACAGATACGCAGTATTTT | CSASPRGPLDGTDTQYF | TRBJ2-3 | TRBV20-1 | NA
TGTGCCACCAGTGTAGCGGGAGTAAGTACCGGGGAGCTGTTTTTT | CATSVAGVSTGELFF | TRBJ2-2 | TRBV24-1 | TRBD2
TGTGCCAGCAGCGTAGGCGGATCTGAACCCCTCCACTTT | CASSVGGSEPLHF | TRBJ1-6 | TRBV9 | NA
TGTGCCAGCAGTTACACGCGGACAGGCTTCTATGGCTACACCTTC | CASSYTRTGFYGYTF | TRBJ1-2 | TRBV6-2/TRBV6-3 | TRBD1
TGTGCCAGCAGGGGGGACAGCTACGAGCAGTACTTC | CASRGDSYEQYF | TRBJ2-7 | TRBV2 | TRBD1
TGTGCCAGCAGACAGAACACTGAAGCTTTCTTT | CASRQNTEAFF | TRBJ1-1 | TRBV4-2 | NA
TGTGCCAGCAGTTTTGGACAGAATGATGGCTACACCTTC | CASSFGQNDGYTF | TRBJ1-2 | TRBV12-3/TRBV12-4 | NA
TGTGCCAGCAGTCCAAGAGGCAAGAACACTGAAGCTTTCTTT | CASSPRGKNTEAFF | TRBJ1-1 | TRBV6-5 | NA
TGTGCCAGCAGCCCCCGCCGACAGGGCTCCTACGAGCAGTACTTC | CASSPRRQGSYEQYF | TRBJ2-7 | TRBV5-6 | TRBD1
TGTGCCAGCAGCTTATCACGGGATTCACCCCTCCACTTT | CASSLSRDSPLHF | TRBJ1-6 | TRBV7-2 | NA
TGTGCCACCAGTGACTTGGACAGGGAGGCCGGGGAGCTGTTTTTT | CATSDLDREAGELFF | TRBJ2-2 | TRBV24-1 | TRBD1
TGTGCCAGCAGCTTGTACCCACTCCAAGAGACCCAGTACTTC | CASSLYPLQETQYF | TRBJ2-5 | TRBV5-8 | NA